This paragraph covers one T cell receptor beta chain sequence. Its antigen remains unknown. With a J-beta primer mix and a sample-barcoded 5' primer, a second PCR ran 7 to 11 cycles. TCRdb re-called the 5' RACE reads through MiXCR, storing one row per CDR3 protein. The data hold approximately 680,000 distinct CDR3 sequences, with 32% observed a single time. This sample stems from a study of blood T cells in healthy people across ages. Notes on the study in general: The lack of PBMC sorting stopped any conclusive naive versus antigen-experienced comparison. More naive CD4+ cells and higher diversity were found in long-lived than in aged donors. Roughly linear age-related decline in beta diversity appeared, significant by age around 40.

Material for sequencing was blood. This clonotype originated in a woman over 75 in good health.

This chain's CDR3 is CASSYGGDHNEQFF. CDR3 DNA sequence: TGTGCCAGCAGTTACGGGGGCGACCACAATGAGCAGTTCTTC. The rearrangement links TRBV6-5 to TRBJ2-1; maybe TRBD1 (6 bases). The CDR3 is 14 amino acids. V gave up 2 bases and J gave up 5 bases, with 10 bases separating them. Germline V gene data show CDR1 as MNHEY and CDR2 as SVGAGI.